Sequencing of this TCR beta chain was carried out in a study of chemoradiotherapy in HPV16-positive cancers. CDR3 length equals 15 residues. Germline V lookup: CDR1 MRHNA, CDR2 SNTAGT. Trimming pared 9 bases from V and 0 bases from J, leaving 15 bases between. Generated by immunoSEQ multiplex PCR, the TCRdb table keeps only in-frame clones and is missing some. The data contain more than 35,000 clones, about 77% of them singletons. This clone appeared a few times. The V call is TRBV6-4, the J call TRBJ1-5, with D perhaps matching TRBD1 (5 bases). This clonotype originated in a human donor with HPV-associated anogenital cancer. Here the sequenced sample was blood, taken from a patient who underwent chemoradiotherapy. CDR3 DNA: TGTGCCAGTACGAGAGGGGTCTTTAGCAATCAGCCCCAGCATTTT. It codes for CASTRGVFSNQPQHF.